This record concerns one TCR beta chain sequence. The source of the sample is a study of blood T cell repertoires in COVID-19. Germline assignment: CDR1 LNHDA and CDR2 SQIVND (reference sequence). The CDR3 is 14 residues long. The V end was cut by 3 bases, the J end by 5 bases, with 10 bases between. The method was immunoSEQ multiplex PCR; TCRdb's version includes in-frame clones alone and lacks a portion of them. The sample lists some 190,000 clones; over 75% were seen once. The V and J genes are TRBV19 and TRBJ1-4, with D perhaps TRBD1 (5 bases). The sequencing input was peripheral blood. The source is a woman between 35 and 50 years old who had recovered from COVID-19. CDR3 nucleotide sequence: TGTGCCAGTAGTATTAGACAGAACAATGAAAAACTGTTTTTT. Translated: CASSIRQNNEKLFF. Filled out from reference TRBV19 and TRBJ1-4, the complete variable domain reads DGGITQSPKYLFRKEGQNVTLSCEQNLNHDAMYWYRQDPGQGLRLIYYSQIVNDFQKGDIAEGYSVSREKKESFPLTVTSAQKNPTAFYLCASSIRQNNEKLFFGSGTQLSVL.